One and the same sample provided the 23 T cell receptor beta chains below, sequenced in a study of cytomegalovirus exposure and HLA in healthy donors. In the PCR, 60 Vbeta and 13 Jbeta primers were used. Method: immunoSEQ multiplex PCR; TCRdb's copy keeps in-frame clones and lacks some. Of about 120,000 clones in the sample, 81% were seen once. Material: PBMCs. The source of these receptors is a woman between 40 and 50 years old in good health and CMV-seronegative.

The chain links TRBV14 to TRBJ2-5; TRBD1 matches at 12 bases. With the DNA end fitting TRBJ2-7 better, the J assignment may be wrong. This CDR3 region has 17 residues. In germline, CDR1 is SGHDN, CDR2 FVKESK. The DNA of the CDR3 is TGTGCCAGCAGCCAACCCCGGGACAGGGGGCGCTCCTACGAGCAGTACTTC. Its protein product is CASSQPRDRGRSYEQYF.

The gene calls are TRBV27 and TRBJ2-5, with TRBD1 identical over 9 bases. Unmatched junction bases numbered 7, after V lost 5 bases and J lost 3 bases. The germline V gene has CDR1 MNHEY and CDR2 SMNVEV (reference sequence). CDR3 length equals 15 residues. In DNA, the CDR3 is TGTGCCAGCAGTGCCCCTGACAGGGGGAAAGAGACCCAGTACTTC. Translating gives CASSAPDRGKETQYF.

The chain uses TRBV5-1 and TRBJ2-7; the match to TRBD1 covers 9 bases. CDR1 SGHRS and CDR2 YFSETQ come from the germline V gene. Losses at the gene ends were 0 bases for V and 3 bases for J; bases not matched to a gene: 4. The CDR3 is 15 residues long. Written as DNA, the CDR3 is TGCGCCAGCAGCTTGGGACAGGGGGTAGACTACGAGCAGTACTTC. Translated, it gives CASSLGQGVDYEQYF. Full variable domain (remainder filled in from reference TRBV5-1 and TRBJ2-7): KAGVTQTPRYLIKTRGQQVTLSCSPISGHRSVSWYQQTPGQGLQFLFEYFSETQRNKGNFPGRFSGRQFSNSRSEMNVSTLELGDSALYLCASSLGQGVDYEQYFGPGTRLTVT.

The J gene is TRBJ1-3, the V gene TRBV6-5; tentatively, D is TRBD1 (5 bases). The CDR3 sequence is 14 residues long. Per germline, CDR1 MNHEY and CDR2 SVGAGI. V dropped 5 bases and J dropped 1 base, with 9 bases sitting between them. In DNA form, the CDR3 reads TGTGCCAGCAGTGCTGCAGGGTCTGGAAACACCATATATTTT. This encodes CASSAAGSGNTIYF.

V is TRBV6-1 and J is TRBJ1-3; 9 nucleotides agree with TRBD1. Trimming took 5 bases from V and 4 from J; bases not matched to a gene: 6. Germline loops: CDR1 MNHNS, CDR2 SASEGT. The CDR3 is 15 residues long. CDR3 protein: CASSPGTGTGNTIYF. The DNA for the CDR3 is TGTGCCAGCAGTCCCGGGACAGGGACAGGAAACACCATATATTTT.

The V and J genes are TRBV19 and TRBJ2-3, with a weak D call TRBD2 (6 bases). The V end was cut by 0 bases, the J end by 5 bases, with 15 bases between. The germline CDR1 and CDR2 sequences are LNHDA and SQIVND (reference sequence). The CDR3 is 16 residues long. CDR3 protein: CASSIDRGSSGDTQYF. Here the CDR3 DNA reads TGTGCCAGTAGTATAGATCGGGGGTCGTCCGGAGATACGCAGTATTTT.

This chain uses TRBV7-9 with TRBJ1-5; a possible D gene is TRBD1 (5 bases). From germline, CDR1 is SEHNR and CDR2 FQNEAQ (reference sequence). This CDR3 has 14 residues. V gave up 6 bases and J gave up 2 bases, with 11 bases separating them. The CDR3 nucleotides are TGTGCCAGCAGTGAAGGAGGGGGCAATCAGCCCCAGCATTTT. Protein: CASSEGGGNQPQHF.

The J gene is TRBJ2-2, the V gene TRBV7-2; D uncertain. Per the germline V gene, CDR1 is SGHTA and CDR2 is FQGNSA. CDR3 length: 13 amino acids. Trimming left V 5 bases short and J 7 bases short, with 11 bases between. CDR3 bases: TGTGCCAGCAGCCCCCGGGTCGGCGGGGAGCTGTTTTTT. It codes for CASSPRVGGELFF.

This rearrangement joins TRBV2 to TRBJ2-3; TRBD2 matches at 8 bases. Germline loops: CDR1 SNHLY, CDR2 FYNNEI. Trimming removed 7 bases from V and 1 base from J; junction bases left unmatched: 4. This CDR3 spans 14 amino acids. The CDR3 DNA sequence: TGTGCCAGCAACGGACTAGCCCGCACAGATACGCAGTATTTT. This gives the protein CASNGLARTDTQYF.

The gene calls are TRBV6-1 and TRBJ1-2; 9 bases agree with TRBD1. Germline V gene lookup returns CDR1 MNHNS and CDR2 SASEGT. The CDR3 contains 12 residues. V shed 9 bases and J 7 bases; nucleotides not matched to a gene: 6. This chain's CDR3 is CARGDRAGGYTF. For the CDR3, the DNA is TGTGCCAGGGGGGACAGGGCGGGTGGCTACACCTTC.

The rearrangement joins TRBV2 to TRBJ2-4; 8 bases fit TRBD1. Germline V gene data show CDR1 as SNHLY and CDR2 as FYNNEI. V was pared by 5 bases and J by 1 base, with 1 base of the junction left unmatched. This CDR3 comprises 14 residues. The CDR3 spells CASSRQGAKNIQYF. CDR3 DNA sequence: TGTGCCAGCAGTAGACAGGGGGCCAAAAACATTCAGTACTTC.

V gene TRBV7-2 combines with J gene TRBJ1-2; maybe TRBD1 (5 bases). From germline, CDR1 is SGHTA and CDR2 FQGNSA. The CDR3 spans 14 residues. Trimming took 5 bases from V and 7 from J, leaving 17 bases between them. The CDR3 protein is CASSLGTYAGGYTF. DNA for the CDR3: TGTGCCAGCAGCCTCGGGACTTACGCCGGTGGCTACACCTTC.

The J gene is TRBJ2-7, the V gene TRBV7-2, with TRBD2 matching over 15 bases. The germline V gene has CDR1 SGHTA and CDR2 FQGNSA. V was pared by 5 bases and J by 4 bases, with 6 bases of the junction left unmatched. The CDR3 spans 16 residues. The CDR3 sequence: CASSDGLAGGPYEQYF. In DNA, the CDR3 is TGTGCCAGCAGCGACGGACTAGCGGGAGGGCCTTACGAGCAGTACTTC.

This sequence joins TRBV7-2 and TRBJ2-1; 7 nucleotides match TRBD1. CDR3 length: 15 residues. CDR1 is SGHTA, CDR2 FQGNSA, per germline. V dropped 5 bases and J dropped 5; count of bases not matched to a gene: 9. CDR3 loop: CASSPHSTGDNEQFF. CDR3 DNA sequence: TGTGCCAGCAGCCCGCACTCTACAGGGGACAATGAGCAGTTCTTC.

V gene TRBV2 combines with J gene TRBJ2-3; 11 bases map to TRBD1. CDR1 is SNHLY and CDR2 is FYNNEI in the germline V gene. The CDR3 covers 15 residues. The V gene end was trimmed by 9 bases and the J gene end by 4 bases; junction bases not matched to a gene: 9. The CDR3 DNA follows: TGTGCCAGTTGGGACAGGGGGTCGGGTTCAGATACGCAGTATTTT. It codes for CASWDRGSGSDTQYF.

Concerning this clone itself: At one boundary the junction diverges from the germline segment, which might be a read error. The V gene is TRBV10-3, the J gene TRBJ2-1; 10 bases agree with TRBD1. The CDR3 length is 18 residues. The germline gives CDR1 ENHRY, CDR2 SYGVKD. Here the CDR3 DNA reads TGTGCCATCCGTGAGACAGGGGGCCCTACGAGCTCCTACAATGAGCAGTTCTTC. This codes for CAIRETGGPTSSYNEQFF.

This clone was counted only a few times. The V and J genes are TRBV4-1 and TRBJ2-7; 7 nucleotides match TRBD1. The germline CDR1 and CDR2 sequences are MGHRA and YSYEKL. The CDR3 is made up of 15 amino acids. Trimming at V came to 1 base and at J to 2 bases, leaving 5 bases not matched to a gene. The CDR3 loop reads CASSQGETGPYEQYF. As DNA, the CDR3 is TGCGCCAGCAGCCAAGGGGAGACAGGGCCCTACGAGCAGTACTTC.

CDR3 amino acids: CASSLGLGGSSVSYEQYF. CDR3 bases: TGTGCCAGCAGCTTGGGTTTAGGCGGGAGCTCAGTCAGCTACGAGCAGTACTTC. This chain joins TRBV5-7 and TRBJ2-7; 7 positions agree with TRBD2. TRBV5-7 carries the ORF label, with uncertain function. Germline trimming cut 0 bases from V and 3 bases from J; bases unmatched to any gene: 15. The CDR3 has 18 residues.

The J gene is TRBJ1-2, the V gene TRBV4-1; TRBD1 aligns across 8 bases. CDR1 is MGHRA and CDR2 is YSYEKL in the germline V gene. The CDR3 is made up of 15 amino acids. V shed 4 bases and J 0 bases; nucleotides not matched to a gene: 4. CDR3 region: CASSPRQGPNYGYTF. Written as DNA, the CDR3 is TGCGCCAGCAGCCCACGACAGGGGCCTAACTATGGCTACACCTTC.

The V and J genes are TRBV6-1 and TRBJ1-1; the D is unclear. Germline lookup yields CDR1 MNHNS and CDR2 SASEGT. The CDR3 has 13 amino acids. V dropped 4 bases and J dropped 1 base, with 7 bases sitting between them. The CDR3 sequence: CASSGLANTEAFF. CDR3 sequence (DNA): TGTGCCAGCAGTGGGTTGGCGAACACTGAAGCTTTCTTT.

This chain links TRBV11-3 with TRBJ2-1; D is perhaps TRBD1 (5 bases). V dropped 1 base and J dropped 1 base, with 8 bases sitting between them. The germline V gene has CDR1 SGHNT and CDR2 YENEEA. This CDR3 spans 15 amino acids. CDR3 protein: CASSLAQGSYNEQFF. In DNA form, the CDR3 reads TGTGCCAGCAGCTTAGCCCAGGGATCCTACAATGAGCAGTTCTTC.

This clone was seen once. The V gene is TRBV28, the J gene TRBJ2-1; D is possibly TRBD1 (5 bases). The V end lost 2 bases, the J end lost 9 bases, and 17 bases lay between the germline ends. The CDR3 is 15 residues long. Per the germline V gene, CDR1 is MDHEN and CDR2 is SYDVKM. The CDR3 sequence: CASSLLARQLLEQFF. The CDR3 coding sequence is TGTGCCAGCAGTTTACTGGCCCGACAGCTCCTTGAGCAGTTCTTC.

Here the CDR3 DNA reads TGTGCCATCAGTGAGTCAGTCTCGAGTGAGCAGTTCTTC. Amino acid sequence: CAISESVSSEQFF. This sequence joins TRBV10-3 and TRBJ2-1; no definite D call. The CDR3 loop spans 13 amino acids. V lost 0 bases and J lost 9, with 9 bases in between. Germline lookup yields CDR1 ENHRY and CDR2 SYGVKD.